This entry features one T cell receptor (beta chain) sequence. The data derive from a study of siplizumab effects on memory and regulatory T cells. With 1 base removed from V and 0 bases from J, the gap between germline ends came to 22 bases. The CDR3 consists of 21 residues. The germline CDR1 and CDR2 sequences are MNHEY and SMNVEV (reference sequence). Some clones are missing from TCRdb's copy, which holds only in-frame ones; the method was immunoSEQ multiplex PCR. The sample shows around 100,000 clones, approximately 90% of them seen only once. This TCR was recovered from a human donor in good health. Sequencing used CD4+ T cells sorted from blood. This sequence joins TRBV27 and TRBJ2-6; possibly TRBD1 for D (6 bases). In nucleotides, the CDR3 is TGTGCCAGCAGTTTATTAATCCCCAGCCAGGGGTATAGCTCTGGGGCCAACGTCCTGACTTTC. It codes for CASSLLIPSQGYSSGANVLTF.